Each of the 32 T cell receptor beta chains below was sequenced from the same sample in a study of blood T cells in healthy people across ages. For the second PCR, which ran for roughly 6 to 11 cycles, a sample-barcoded 5' primer and a J-beta primer mix were used. TCRdb re-called the 5' RACE reads through MiXCR, storing one row per CDR3 protein. The top ten clones hold roughly 13% of a sample with roughly 930,000 distinct CDR3 sequences, approximately 49% of them seen once. Source material: blood. These receptors came from a man aged 25 to 40 in good health.

This sequence joins TRBV5-1 and TRBJ2-7; TRBD1 agrees at 8 bases. V lost 4 bases and J lost 2; bases outside the gene matches: 5. The germline V gene encodes CDR1 SGHRS and CDR2 YFSETQ. This CDR3 contains 14 residues. CDR3 sequence reads: CASSEGQAPYEQYF. CDR3 bases: TGCGCCAGCAGCGAGGGACAGGCCCCCTACGAGCAGTACTTC.

This clonotype showed up just a few times. This chain links TRBV7-9 with TRBJ2-1; TRBD1 or TRBD2 may be the D gene (5 bases each). CDR3 length equals 12 residues. Germline V lookup: CDR1 SEHNR, CDR2 FQNEAQ (reference sequence). The germline V and J ends were trimmed by 10 bases and 5 bases, with 12 bases remaining between them. The CDR3 region has the DNA TGTGCCACCAGGGACGGGGACAATGAGCAGTTCTTC. Encoded protein: CATRDGDNEQFF.

The chain couples TRBV2 to TRBJ1-1; 7 bases are shared with TRBD1. Germline V gene sequence: CDR1 SNHLY, CDR2 FYNNEI. There are 15 residues in the CDR3. V was clipped by 6 bases and J by 2 bases; unmatched bases: 9. CDR3 coding DNA: TGTGCCAGCAGCCGCAAGGAGGGGGCAAACACTGAAGCTTTCTTT. Translation gives CASSRKEGANTEAFF.

This clonotype has a handful of counts. The V gene is TRBV29-1, the J gene TRBJ2-3; 10 bases fit TRBD2. V shed 7 bases, J shed 7 bases, and the junction held 8 bases outside the gene matches. The length of the CDR3 is 13 residues. Germline V gives CDR1 SQVTM, CDR2 ANQGSEA. Here the CDR3 reads CSDERGGGHTQYF. The CDR3 nucleotides read TGCAGCGATGAGCGGGGGGGCGGACATACGCAGTATTTT.

The chain has TRBV4-2 and TRBJ2-4, with D possibly TRBD2 on 5 matching bases. The J call is doubtful: the DNA matches TRBJ2-5 better. CDR3 length: 15 residues. CDR1 and CDR2 from the germline V gene are LGHNA and YNFKEQ. The CDR3 region is CASSQDGDNQETQYF. CDR3 DNA sequence: TGTGCCAGCAGCCAAGACGGGGATAACCAAGAGACCCAGTACTTC.

Written as DNA, the CDR3 is TGTGCCAGCAGCACCCAATTGGGTCAGGGGTACGAGCAGTACTTC. Protein: CASSTQLGQGYEQYF. The V gene is TRBV7-2, the J gene TRBJ2-7; perhaps TRBD1 as D (6 bases). The CDR3 length is 15 residues. V was clipped by 5 bases and J by 4 bases, with 18 bases between them. The V gene's germline CDR1 is SGHTA and CDR2 FQGNSA.

The gene calls are TRBV9 and TRBJ2-5; tentatively, D is TRBD1 (6 bases). Germline V gene sequence: CDR1 SGDLS, CDR2 YYNGEE. The length of the CDR3 is 14 residues. The CDR3 DNA reads as TGTATCAGACCAGAGGGGGACCTTAAGGAGACCCAGTACTTC. It is translated as CIRPEGDLKETQYF.

The chain combines TRBV5-1 with TRBJ2-1, with TRBD1 matching 8 bases. This CDR3 has 15 amino acids. The germline CDR1 and CDR2 sequences are SGHRS and YFSETQ. With 9 bases clipped from V and 5 bases from J, the junction kept 13 bases outside the gene matches. DNA of the CDR3: TGCGCCACCAAGATGTGGACAGGGCGAAACAATGAGCAGTTCTTC. Amino acids: CATKMWTGRNNEQFF.

This clonotype was seen more than once but under ten times. The chain has TRBV21-1 and TRBJ2-5; TRBD2, as called in the table, went unchecked against the DNA. TRBV21-1 is a documented pseudogene. This CDR3 is built from 16 residues. In DNA, the CDR3 is TGTGCCAGCAGACCCCTCACTAGCGGGCCCCAAGAGACCCAGTACTTC. Its translation is CASRPLTSGPQETQYF.

The chain has TRBV7-2 and TRBJ1-4; the D is unclear. Per germline, CDR1 SGHTA and CDR2 FQGNSA. Trimming removed 5 bases at V and 5 bases at J, with 9 bases between. This CDR3 spans 13 amino acids. Here the CDR3 DNA reads TGTGCCAGCAGCAATGGGGTCAATGAAAAACTGTTTTTT. It codes for CASSNGVNEKLFF.

This clonotype has just a few counts. The J gene is TRBJ1-1, the V gene TRBV29-1, with 7 bases fitting TRBD1. J was trimmed by 3 bases and V by 4 bases; bases with no gene match: 5. This CDR3 is 13 amino acids long. Germline V CDR1 and CDR2: SQVTM, ANQGSEA. In DNA form, the CDR3 reads TGCAGCGTTGTACGGCAGGGGGACACTGAAGCTTTCTTT. Its translation is CSVVRQGDTEAFF.

The chain combines TRBV5-6 with TRBJ1-2, with D perhaps TRBD1 (6 bases). The length of the CDR3 is 14 residues. Germline V lookup: CDR1 SGHDT, CDR2 YYEEEE. The germline V and J ends were trimmed by 4 bases and 7 bases, with 17 bases remaining between them. CDR3 nucleotide sequence: TGTGCCAGCAGCACGATGGACAGTGGAGTTGGCTACACCTTC. Protein sequence: CASSTMDSGVGYTF. Together with reference TRBV5-6 and TRBJ1-2, the CDR3 gives the full variable domain: DAGVTQSPTHLIKTRGQQVTLRCSPKSGHDTVSWYQQALGQGPQFIFQYYEEEERQRGNFPDRFSGHQFPNYSSELNVNALLLGDSALYLCASSTMDSGVGYTFGSGTRLTVV.

On this clonotype: A read error may explain this, as a much larger clone is one base away. This chain joins TRBV7-2 and TRBJ2-7; D not certain. There are 14 residues in the CDR3. The V and J ends lost 1 base and 5 bases respectively, with 12 bases between them. Germline V gene data show CDR1 as SGHTA and CDR2 as FQGNSA. DNA for the CDR3: TGTGCCAGCAGCTTAGTTTTATCAGCGAACGAGCAGTACTTC. This encodes CASSLVLSANEQYF.

This clonotype has only a few counts. The gene calls are TRBV24-1 and TRBJ2-1; D might be TRBD2 (5 bases). Trimming pared 7 bases from V and 8 bases from J, leaving 20 bases between. Germline CDR1 KGHDR, CDR2 SFDVKD. The CDR3 sequence is 15 residues long. CDR3 loop: CATSPGLTTLDEQFF. For the CDR3, the DNA is TGTGCCACCAGCCCCGGACTGACTACGTTGGATGAGCAGTTCTTC.

The chain links TRBV18 to TRBJ2-7; 8 bases are shared with TRBD1. This CDR3 region has 17 residues. From germline, CDR1 is KGHSH and CDR2 LQKENI. V trimming: 0 bases; J trimming: 0 bases; junction bases outside the gene matches: 7. CDR3 in DNA: TGTGCCAGCTCACCACCGTTTTTGGGACAGGACTCCTACGAGCAGTACTTC. This codes for CASSPPFLGQDSYEQYF.

The rearrangement uses TRBV20-1 and TRBJ2-7; possible D gene TRBD2, 7 bases. Trimming took off 6 bases at V and 7 bases at J, with 16 bases between the two ends. The germline gives CDR1 DFQATT, CDR2 SNEGSKA (reference sequence). The CDR3 consists of 12 residues. CDR3 bases: TGCAGTGCAGAGGGGGGGGCTAATGAGCAGTACTTC. It translates to CSAEGGANEQYF.

This clonotype has just a few counts. This chain links TRBV4-1 with TRBJ1-5; 7 nucleotides match TRBD1. In germline, CDR1 is MGHRA, CDR2 YSYEKL. The CDR3 sequence is 14 residues long. Trimming cost V 4 bases and J 8 bases; bases outside gene matches: 8. CDR3 loop: CASSLDREYKPQHF. The CDR3 region has the DNA TGCGCCAGCAGCCTAGACAGGGAATACAAGCCCCAGCATTTT.

The V and J genes are TRBV4-1 and TRBJ2-5, with no clear D. CDR1 and CDR2 (germline): MGHRA, YSYEKL. The CDR3 totals 13 residues. Trimming shortened V by 5 bases and J by 3 bases, and 10 bases separated the two germline ends. This CDR3 reads CASSGSREETQYF. CDR3 DNA: TGCGCCAGCAGCGGGTCTAGGGAAGAGACCCAGTACTTC.

The J gene is TRBJ1-5, the V gene TRBV3-1; D not certain. CDR1 is LGHDT, CDR2 YNNKEL, per germline (reference sequence). The CDR3 sequence is 15 residues long. Between the trimmed V and J ends, which lost 0 bases and 10 bases, there was a span of 16 bases. CDR3 sequence reads: CASSQDPGGFGPQHF. The CDR3 bases are TGTGCCAGCAGCCAAGATCCAGGAGGGTTCGGACCCCAGCATTTT.

This sequence joins TRBV6-1 and TRBJ2-7; D unresolved. The J call may be mistaken, given a closer DNA end match to TRBJ2-5. The V gene's germline CDR1 is MNHNS and CDR2 SASEGT. The CDR3 loop spans 13 amino acids. The CDR3 spells CASTNMGMETQYF. In DNA form, the CDR3 reads TGTGCCAGCACAAACATGGGGATGGAGACCCAGTACTTC.

V usage is TRBV7-2 and J usage is TRBJ1-1; TRBD1 aligns across 8 bases. The CDR3 is 14 amino acids. The V segment lost 5 bases and the J segment 2 bases; nucleotides outside the gene matches: 4. The germline CDR1 and CDR2 sequences are SGHTA and FQGNSA. The chain's CDR3 is CASSTDRGNTEAFF. DNA of the CDR3: TGTGCCAGCAGCACTGACAGGGGTAACACTGAAGCTTTCTTT.

In regard to this clonotype: Germline is not matched at one junction end, which may reflect a read error. This chain uses TRBV3-1 with TRBJ2-5, with 15 bases that match TRBD2. This CDR3 has 16 amino acids. Germline-derived CDR1 and CDR2 are LGHDT and YNNKEL (reference sequence). CDR3 sequence: CACSHGLAGGQETQYF. CDR3 nucleotide sequence: TGTGCCTGCAGCCACGGACTAGCGGGAGGGCAAGAGACCCAGTACTTC.

This clonotype has just a few counts. This sequence joins TRBV29-1 and TRBJ1-1; perhaps TRBD1 as D (5 bases). Trimming shortened V by 1 base and J by 3 bases, and 12 bases separated the two germline ends. Germline assignment: CDR1 SQVTM and CDR2 ANQGSEA. The CDR3 contains 14 residues. CDR3 sequence: CSVEGRGIYTEAFF. The CDR3 DNA reads TGCAGCGTTGAAGGAAGGGGTATTTACACTGAAGCTTTCTTT.

V is TRBV7-3 and J is TRBJ2-1; D is tentatively TRBD1 or TRBD2 (5 bases each). Germline CDR1 and CDR2: SGHTA and FQGTGA. V lost 5 bases to trimming and J lost 10 bases, with 24 bases between them. The CDR3 sequence is 16 residues long. The CDR3 DNA is TGTGCCAGCAGCCGCATGACCCGGGACCAAAACCCGGAGCAGTTCTTC. Translation gives CASSRMTRDQNPEQFF.

This chain uses TRBV7-9 with TRBJ2-1; 10 bases agree with TRBD2. The germline V gene has CDR1 SEHNR and CDR2 FQNEAQ (reference sequence). Unmatched junction bases numbered 5, after V lost 3 bases and J lost 9 bases. The CDR3 has 14 residues. The CDR3 region is CASSFSLAGPEQFF. As DNA, the CDR3 is TGTGCCAGCAGCTTTTCACTAGCGGGACCTGAGCAGTTCTTC.

The genes are TRBV3-1 and TRBJ1-2; D call uncertain. Germline V gene lookup returns CDR1 LGHDT and CDR2 YNNKEL (reference sequence). The V end was cut by 1 base, the J end by 12 bases, with 15 bases between. The CDR3 runs 13 residues. This CDR3 is CASSQGTPCGHTF. CDR3 nucleotide sequence: TGTGCCAGCAGCCAAGGAACACCCTGCGGCCACACCTTC.

This clonotype was detected once. The chain couples TRBV7-8 to TRBJ1-1; no clear D. Deletions cut 0 bases from V and 1 base from J, with 12 bases between. The CDR3 is 16 residues long. In germline, CDR1 is SGHVS, CDR2 FQNEAQ. CDR3 sequence (DNA): TGTGCCAGCAGCTTAGCGCTACCGGGAACGAACACTGAAGCTTTCTTT. It encodes CASSLALPGTNTEAFF. Variable domain in full (rest from reference TRBV7-8 and TRBJ1-1): GAGVSQSPRYKVAKRGQDVALRCDPISGHVSLFWYQQALGQGPEFLTYFQNEAQLDKSGLPSDRFFAERPEGSVSTLKIQRTQQEDSAVYLCASSLALPGTNTEAFFGQGTRLTVV.

The chain couples TRBV21-1 to TRBJ1-4; no DNA check was done on the table's D call, TRBD1. TRBV21-1 is termed a pseudogene. The CDR3 totals 17 residues. The CDR3 sequence: CASSKAEDAALTGKLFF. The DNA of the CDR3 is TGTGCCAGCAGCAAAGCTGAGGACGCCGCCCTGACCGGAAAACTGTTTTTT.

This clonotype has a handful of counts. The chain recombines TRBV27 with TRBJ2-4; a weak D match, TRBD1 (6 bases). The J call may not be correct, given that the DNA end is closer to TRBJ2-7. CDR3 length: 14 residues. In germline, CDR1 is MNHEY, CDR2 SMNVEV (reference sequence). The CDR3 nucleotides are TGTGCCAGCAGTTTAGTGAAGGACAGTTACGAGCAGTACTTC. As protein: CASSLVKDSYEQYF.

Only a few counts were recorded for this clonotype. The V and J genes are TRBV7-2 and TRBJ2-3; D uncertain. Germline V lookup: CDR1 SGHTA, CDR2 FQGNSA. V was clipped by 7 bases and J by 0 bases, with 17 bases between them. This CDR3 comprises 16 residues. In nucleotides, the CDR3 is TGTGCCAGCAATCCCGCGTGGGCGCTGAGCACAGATACGCAGTATTTT. Protein sequence: CASNPAWALSTDTQYF.

The chain couples TRBV12-3 or TRBV12-4 to TRBJ2-7; D is uncertain. With 3 bases removed from V and 0 bases from J, the gap between germline ends came to 24 bases. This CDR3 spans 19 amino acids. The CDR3 coding sequence is TGTGCCAGCAGTTTCAAATGGGGATCTGGGCTCCAAAGCTCCTACGAGCAGTACTTC. This encodes CASSFKWGSGLQSSYEQYF.

The sample holds one count of this clonotype. The rearrangement links TRBV7-2 to TRBJ1-2; a weak D match, TRBD1 (5 bases). Looked up from germline, CDR1 is SGHTA and CDR2 is FQGNSA. Trimming shortened V by 5 bases and J by 11 bases, and 15 bases separated the two germline ends. CDR3 length: 12 amino acids. CDR3 coding DNA: TGTGCCAGCAGCCCTTCGGTGGGGGGTTACACCTTC. This gives the protein CASSPSVGGYTF.